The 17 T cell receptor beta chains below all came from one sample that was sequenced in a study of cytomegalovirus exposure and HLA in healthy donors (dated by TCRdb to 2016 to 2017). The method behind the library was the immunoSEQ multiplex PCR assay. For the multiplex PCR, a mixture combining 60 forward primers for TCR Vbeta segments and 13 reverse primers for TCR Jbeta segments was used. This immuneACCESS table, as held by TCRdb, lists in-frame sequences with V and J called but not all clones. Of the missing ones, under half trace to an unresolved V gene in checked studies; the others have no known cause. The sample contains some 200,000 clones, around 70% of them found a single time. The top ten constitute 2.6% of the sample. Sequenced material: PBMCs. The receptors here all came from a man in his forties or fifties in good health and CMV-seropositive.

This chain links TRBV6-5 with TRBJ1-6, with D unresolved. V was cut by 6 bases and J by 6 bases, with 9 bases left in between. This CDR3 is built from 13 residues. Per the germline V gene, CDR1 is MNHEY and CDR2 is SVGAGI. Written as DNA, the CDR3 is TGTGCCAGCAGGGCGGTGGGTAATTCACCCCTCCACTTT. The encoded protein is CASRAVGNSPLHF.

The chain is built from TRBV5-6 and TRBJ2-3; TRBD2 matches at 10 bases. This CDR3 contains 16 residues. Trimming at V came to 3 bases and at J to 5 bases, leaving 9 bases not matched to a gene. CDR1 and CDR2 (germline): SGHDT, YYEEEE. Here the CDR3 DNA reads TGTGCCAGCAGCTGGAGGGCCACTAGCGGGGTAGATACGCAGTATTTT. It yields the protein CASSWRATSGVDTQYF.

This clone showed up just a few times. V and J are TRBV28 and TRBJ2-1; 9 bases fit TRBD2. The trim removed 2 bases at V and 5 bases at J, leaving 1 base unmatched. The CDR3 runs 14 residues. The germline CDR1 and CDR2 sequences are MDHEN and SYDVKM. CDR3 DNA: TGTGCCAGCAGTTTAGCGGGGGGGAACAATGAGCAGTTCTTC. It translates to CASSLAGGNNEQFF.

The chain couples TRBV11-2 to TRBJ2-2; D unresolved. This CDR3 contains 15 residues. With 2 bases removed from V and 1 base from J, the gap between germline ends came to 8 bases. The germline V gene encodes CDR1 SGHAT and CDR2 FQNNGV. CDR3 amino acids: CASSLTALNTGELFF. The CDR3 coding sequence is TGTGCCAGCAGCTTAACTGCACTGAACACCGGGGAGCTGTTTTTT.

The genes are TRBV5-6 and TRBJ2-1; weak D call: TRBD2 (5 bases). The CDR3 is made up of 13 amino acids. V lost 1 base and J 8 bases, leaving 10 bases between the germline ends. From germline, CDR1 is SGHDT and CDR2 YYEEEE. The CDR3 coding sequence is TGTGCCAGCAGCTTGTTTCTGAGGGATGAGCAGTTCTTC. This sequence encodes CASSLFLRDEQFF.

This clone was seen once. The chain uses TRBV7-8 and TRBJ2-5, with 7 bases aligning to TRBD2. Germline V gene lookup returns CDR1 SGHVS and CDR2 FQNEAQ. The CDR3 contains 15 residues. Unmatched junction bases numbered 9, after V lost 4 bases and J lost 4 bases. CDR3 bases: TGTGCCAGCAGCTCAAATCGAGGCGGGGGAGAGACCCAGTACTTC. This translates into CASSSNRGGGETQYF.

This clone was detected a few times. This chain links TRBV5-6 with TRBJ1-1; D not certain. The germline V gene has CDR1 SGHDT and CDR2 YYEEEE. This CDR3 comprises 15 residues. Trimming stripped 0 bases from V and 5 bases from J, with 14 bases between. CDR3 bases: TGTGCCAGCAGCTTGGAAATCTACGGGGTGACTGAAGCTTTCTTT. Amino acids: CASSLEIYGVTEAFF.

The CDR3 region is CASSPKQGVTQYF. The CDR3 nucleotides read TGTGCCAGCAGCCCTAAGCAGGGGGTAACGCAGTATTTT. The chain links TRBV9 to TRBJ2-3; 7 bases fit TRBD1. Trimming removed 4 bases from V and 9 bases from J; junction bases left unmatched: 8. The CDR3 sequence is 13 residues long. Germline V gene lookup returns CDR1 SGDLS and CDR2 YYNGEE.

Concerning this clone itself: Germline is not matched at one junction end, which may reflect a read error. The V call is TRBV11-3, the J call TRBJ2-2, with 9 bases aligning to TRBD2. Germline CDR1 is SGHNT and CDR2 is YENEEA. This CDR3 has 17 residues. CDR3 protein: CASSLSGGTQNAGELFF. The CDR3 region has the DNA TGTGCCAGCAGCCTTAGCGGGGGTACTCAGAACGCCGGGGAGCTGTTTTTT. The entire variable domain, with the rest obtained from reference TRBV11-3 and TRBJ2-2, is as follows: EAGVVQSPRYKIIEKKQPVAFWCNPISGHNTLYWYLQNLGQGPELLIRYENEEAVDDSQLPKDRFSAERLKGVDSTLKIQPAELGDSAVYLCASSLSGGTQNAGELFFGEGSRLTVL.

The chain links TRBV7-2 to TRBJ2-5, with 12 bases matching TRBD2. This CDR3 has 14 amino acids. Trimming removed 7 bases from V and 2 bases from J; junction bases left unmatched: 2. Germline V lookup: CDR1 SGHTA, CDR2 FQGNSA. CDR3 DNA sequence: TGTGCCAGCACGACTAGCGGGAGTCAAGAGACCCAGTACTTC. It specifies CASTTSGSQETQYF.

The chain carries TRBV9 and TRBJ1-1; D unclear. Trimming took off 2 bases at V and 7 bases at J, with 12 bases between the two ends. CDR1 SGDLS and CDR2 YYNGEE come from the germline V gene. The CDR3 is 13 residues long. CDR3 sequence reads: CASSVGGLGEAFF. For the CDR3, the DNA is TGTGCCAGCAGCGTCGGAGGGTTAGGTGAAGCTTTCTTT.

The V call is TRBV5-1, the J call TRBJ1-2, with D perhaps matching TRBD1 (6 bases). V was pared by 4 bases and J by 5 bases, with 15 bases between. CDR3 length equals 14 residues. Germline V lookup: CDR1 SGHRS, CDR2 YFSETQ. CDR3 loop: CASSLRDINYGYTF. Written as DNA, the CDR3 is TGCGCCAGCAGCCTCCGGGACATTAATTATGGCTACACCTTC.

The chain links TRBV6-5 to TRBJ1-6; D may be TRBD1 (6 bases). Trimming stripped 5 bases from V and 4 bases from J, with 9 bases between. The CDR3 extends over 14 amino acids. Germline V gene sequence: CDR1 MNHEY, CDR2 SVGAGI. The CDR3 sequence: CASSVGQYNSPLHF. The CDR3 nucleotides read TGTGCCAGCAGTGTAGGACAGTATAATTCACCCCTCCACTTT.

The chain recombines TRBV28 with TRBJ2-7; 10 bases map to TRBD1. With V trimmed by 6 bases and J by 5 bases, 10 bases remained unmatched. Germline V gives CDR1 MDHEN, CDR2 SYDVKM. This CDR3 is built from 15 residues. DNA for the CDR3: TGTGCCAGCAGCATCCTCCGGGACAGGGGCCACGAGCAGTACTTC. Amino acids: CASSILRDRGHEQYF.

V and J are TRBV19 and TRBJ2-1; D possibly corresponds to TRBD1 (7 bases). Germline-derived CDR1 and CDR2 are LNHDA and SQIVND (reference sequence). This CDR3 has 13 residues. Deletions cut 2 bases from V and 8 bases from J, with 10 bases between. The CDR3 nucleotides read TGTGCCAGTAGTATACAGGGGGGATATGAGCAGTTCTTC. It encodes CASSIQGGYEQFF. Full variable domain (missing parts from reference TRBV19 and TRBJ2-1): DGGITQSPKYLFRKEGQNVTLSCEQNLNHDAMYWYRQDPGQGLRLIYYSQIVNDFQKGDIAEGYSVSREKKESFPLTVTSAQKNPTAFYLCASSIQGGYEQFFGPGTRLTVL.

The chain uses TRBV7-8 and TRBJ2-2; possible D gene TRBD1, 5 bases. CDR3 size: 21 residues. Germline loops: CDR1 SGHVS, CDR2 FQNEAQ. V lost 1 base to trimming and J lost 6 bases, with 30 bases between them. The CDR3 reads CASSLVWTTSGTSEGPGELFF. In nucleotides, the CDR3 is TGTGCCAGCAGCTTAGTGTGGACAACTTCGGGCACCTCGGAAGGCCCCGGGGAGCTGTTTTTT.

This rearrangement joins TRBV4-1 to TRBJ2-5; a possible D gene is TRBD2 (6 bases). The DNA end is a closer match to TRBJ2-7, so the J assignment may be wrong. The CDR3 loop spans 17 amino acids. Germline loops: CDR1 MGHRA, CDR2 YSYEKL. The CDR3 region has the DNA TGCGCCAGCAGCCACCCTAAGGGAGGCTGGTCGTCCTACGAGCAGTACTTC. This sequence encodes CASSHPKGGWSSYEQYF.